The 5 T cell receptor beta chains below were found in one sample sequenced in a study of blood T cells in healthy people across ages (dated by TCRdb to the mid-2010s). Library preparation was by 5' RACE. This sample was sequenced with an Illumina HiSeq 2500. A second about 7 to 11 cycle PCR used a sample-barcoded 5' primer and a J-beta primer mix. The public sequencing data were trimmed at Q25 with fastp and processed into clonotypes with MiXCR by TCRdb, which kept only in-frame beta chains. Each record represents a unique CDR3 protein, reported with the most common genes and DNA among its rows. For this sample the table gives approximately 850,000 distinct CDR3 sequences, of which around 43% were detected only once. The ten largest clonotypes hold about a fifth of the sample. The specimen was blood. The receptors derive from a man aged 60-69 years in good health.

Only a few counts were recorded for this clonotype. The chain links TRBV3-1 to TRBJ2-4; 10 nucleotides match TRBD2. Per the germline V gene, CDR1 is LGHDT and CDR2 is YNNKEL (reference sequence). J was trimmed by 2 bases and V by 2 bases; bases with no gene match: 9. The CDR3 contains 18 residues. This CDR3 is CASSQSRLAGASKNIQYF. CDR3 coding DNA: TGTGCCAGCAGCCAATCGCGGCTAGCGGGGGCGTCCAAAAACATTCAGTACTTC.

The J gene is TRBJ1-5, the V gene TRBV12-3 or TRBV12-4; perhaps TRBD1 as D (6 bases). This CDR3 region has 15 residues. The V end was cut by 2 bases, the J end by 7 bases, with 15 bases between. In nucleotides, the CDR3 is TGTGCCAGCAGTTTATTCGCAGGGGAAGGACAGCCCCAGCATTTT. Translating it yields CASSLFAGEGQPQHF.

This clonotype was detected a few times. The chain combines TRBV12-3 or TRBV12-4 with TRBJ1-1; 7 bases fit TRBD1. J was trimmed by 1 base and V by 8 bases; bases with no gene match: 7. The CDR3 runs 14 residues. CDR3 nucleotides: TGTGCCAGCTTGACATGGGACAGGAACACTGAAGCTTTCTTT. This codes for CASLTWDRNTEAFF.

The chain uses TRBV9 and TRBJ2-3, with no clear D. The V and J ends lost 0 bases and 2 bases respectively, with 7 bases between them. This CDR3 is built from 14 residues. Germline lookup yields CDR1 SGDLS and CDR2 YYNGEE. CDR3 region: CASSVGPYTDTQYF. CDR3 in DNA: TGTGCCAGCAGCGTAGGCCCCTACACAGATACGCAGTATTTT.

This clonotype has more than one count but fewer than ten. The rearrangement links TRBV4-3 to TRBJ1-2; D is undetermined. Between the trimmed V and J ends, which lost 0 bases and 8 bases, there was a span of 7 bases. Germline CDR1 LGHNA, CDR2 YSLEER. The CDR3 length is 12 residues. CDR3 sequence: CASSQDGLGYTF. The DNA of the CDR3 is TGCGCCAGCAGCCAAGATGGGCTAGGCTACACCTTC.